The 26 T cell receptor beta chains below all came from one sample that was sequenced in a study of patients and donors after allogeneic stem cell transplantation (dated by TCRdb to the early 2020s). Libraries were made using RT-PCR. The listed sequencing device is NextSeq 550. TCRdb reran the public reads through fastp at Q25 and MiXCR, keeping productive beta chains. One record per CDR3 amino acid sequence lists the most common genes and DNA. The sample records roughly 960,000 distinct CDR3 sequences, 15% to 20% of which are singletons. The ten biggest clones cover 5% to 7.5% of the sample. Sequenced input: blood, either unsorted or a sorted T cell fraction (not recorded which). The receptors shown here come from a human donor who was either an allogeneic HSCT recipient or a stem cell or donor lymphocyte infusion donor (not recorded which). It is not recorded whose cells these are; they may come from a transplant donor.

This clonotype was recorded at least ten times. The chain uses TRBV29-1 and TRBJ2-7, with a possible D match to TRBD2 (5 bases). V was cut by 4 bases and J by 5 bases, with 12 bases left in between. Germline values: CDR1 SQVTM, CDR2 ANQGSEA. The CDR3 runs 12 residues. In DNA form, the CDR3 reads TGCAGCGTTGTAGCGCTCCGGGACGAGCAGTACTTC. Protein sequence: CSVVALRDEQYF.

This clonotype was detected only a few times. The chain carries TRBV9 and TRBJ2-2, with 9 bases aligning to TRBD2. Losses at the gene ends were 0 bases for V and 7 bases for J; bases not matched to a gene: 7. Germline values: CDR1 SGDLS, CDR2 YYNGEE. The CDR3 sequence is 16 residues long. This chain's CDR3 is CASSVGLAGRVGELFF. The CDR3 DNA follows: TGTGCCAGCAGCGTAGGGCTAGCGGGACGGGTCGGGGAGCTGTTTTTT.

This clonotype was seen many times. J is TRBJ2-3 and V is TRBV4-2; D unclear. The CDR3 is made up of 16 amino acids. Germline values: CDR1 LGHNA, CDR2 YNFKEQ. The ends were cut back, 1 base at V and 0 bases at J, with 11 bases in the middle. CDR3 nucleotide sequence: TGTGCCAGCAGCCAAGTCGCGGCATCTAGCACAGATACGCAGTATTTT. It yields the protein CASSQVAASSTDTQYF.

The table lists this clonotype with a few counts. This sequence joins TRBV7-6 and TRBJ1-2; D possibly corresponds to TRBD1 (5 bases). CDR1 and CDR2 from the germline V gene are SGHVS and FNYEAQ. V was trimmed by 5 bases and J by 0 bases, leaving 16 bases between them. The length of the CDR3 is 16 residues. CDR3 DNA: TGTGCCAGCAGCGGGGGGGGGACGTACACTAACTATGGCTACACCTTC. This sequence encodes CASSGGGTYTNYGYTF. The full variable domain, its missing parts supplied by reference TRBV7-6 and TRBJ1-2, is GAGVSQSPRYKVTKRGQDVALRCDPISGHVSLYWYRQALGQGPEFLTYFNYEAQQDKSGLPNDRFSAERPEGSISTLTIQRTEQRDSAMYRCASSGGGTYTNYGYTFGSGTRLTVV.

V is TRBV20-1 and J is TRBJ1-1, with D unresolved. Looked up from germline, CDR1 is DFQATT and CDR2 is SNEGSKA (reference sequence). Trimming shortened V by 3 bases and J by 3 bases, and 11 bases separated the two germline ends. This CDR3 is 13 amino acids long. The CDR3 DNA is TGCAGTGCTAGTCGTGTGGTTGACACTGAAGCTTTCTTT. Protein: CSASRVVDTEAFF.

This clonotype showed up many times. This sequence joins TRBV20-1 and TRBJ2-7; 10 bases map to TRBD2. CDR1 is DFQATT and CDR2 is SNEGSKA in the germline V gene (reference sequence). J gave up 1 base and V 6 bases, and 3 bases lay outside the gene matches. CDR3 length: 13 amino acids. The CDR3 nucleotides are TGCAGTGCGCGGGGACTAGCGTCCTACGAGCAGTACTTC. Translated, it gives CSARGLASYEQYF.

This chain joins TRBV4-2 and TRBJ1-1; a weak D match, TRBD1 (5 bases). The CDR3 loop spans 15 amino acids. V was shortened by 1 base and J by 6 bases, with 15 bases between the two germline ends. Germline CDR1 is LGHNA and CDR2 is YNFKEQ. CDR3 sequence: CASSQVDKRGPEAFF. The CDR3 region has the DNA TGTGCCAGCAGCCAAGTTGACAAAAGGGGCCCTGAAGCTTTCTTT.

This clonotype was picked up a small number of times. The V and J genes are TRBV29-1 and TRBJ2-5; TRBD1 agrees at 8 bases. CDR1 and CDR2 (germline): SQVTM, ANQGSEA. V was pared by 3 bases and J by 13 bases, with 13 bases of the junction left unmatched. The CDR3 covers 13 residues. The chain's CDR3 is CSVEFVTGDVRYF. The CDR3, as DNA: TGCAGCGTTGAGTTCGTGACAGGGGATGTTAGGTACTTC.

The table lists this clonotype with a few counts. The chain links TRBV9 to TRBJ2-1; 9 nucleotides match TRBD2. The CDR3 length is 15 residues. The germline V gene has CDR1 SGDLS and CDR2 YYNGEE. After removal of 3 bases from V and 9 bases from J, the junction contained 10 bases not matched to a gene. CDR3 coding DNA: TGTGCCAGCAGCGGGGAGGCGGGGGGGCCGTTTGAGCAGTTCTTC. Protein sequence: CASSGEAGGPFEQFF.

The chain joins TRBV15 to TRBJ2-7; 11 bases line up with TRBD1. Germline loops: CDR1 LNHNV, CDR2 YYDKDF (reference sequence). This CDR3 region has 14 residues. With V trimmed by 5 bases and J by 3 bases, 3 bases remained unmatched. The CDR3 DNA sequence: TGTGCCACCAGCCCGGACAGGGGGCTCTACGAGCAGTACTTC. Protein product: CATSPDRGLYEQYF.

The chain has TRBV12-3 or TRBV12-4 and TRBJ1-4, with a weak D call TRBD1 (5 bases). This CDR3 has 14 residues. V was pared by 4 bases and J by 5 bases, with 11 bases between. The CDR3 region is CASSWRQKNEKLFF. In DNA form, the CDR3 reads TGTGCCAGCAGTTGGCGACAGAAGAATGAAAAACTGTTTTTT.

V usage is TRBV3-1 and J usage is TRBJ2-1, with 14 bases identical to TRBD2. The V gene's germline CDR1 is LGHDT and CDR2 YNNKEL (reference sequence). CDR3 length equals 16 residues. V lost 2 bases to trimming and J lost 10 bases; unmatched junction nucleotides: 7. CDR3 loop: CASSQYGTSGSKEQFF. The CDR3 DNA sequence: TGTGCCAGCAGCCAATACGGGACTAGCGGGAGCAAAGAGCAGTTCTTC.

Only one count was recorded for this clonotype. This sequence joins TRBV20-1 and TRBJ2-7; TRBD2 agrees at 9 bases. Germline trimming cut 5 bases from V and 7 bases from J; bases unmatched to any gene: 9. Germline CDR1 is DFQATT and CDR2 is SNEGSKA (reference sequence). The CDR3 runs 13 residues. The CDR3 sequence is CSAPSGDRREQYF. The DNA of the CDR3 is TGCAGTGCTCCTAGCGGGGACCGCCGGGAGCAGTACTTC.

This clonotype was seen only a few times. The V call is TRBV6-5, the J call TRBJ1-1, with a weak D call TRBD1 (6 bases). Germline values: CDR1 MNHEY, CDR2 SVGAGI. Trimming left V 0 bases short and J 4 bases short, with 12 bases between. The CDR3 has 15 residues. The CDR3 sequence: CASSYSGGPSTEAFF. The CDR3 nucleotides read TGTGCCAGCAGTTACTCTGGGGGGCCGAGCACTGAAGCTTTCTTT.

The chain combines TRBV9 with TRBJ1-1; D call uncertain. CDR1 and CDR2 (germline): SGDLS, YYNGEE. This CDR3 is built from 13 residues. V was shortened by 0 bases and J by 7 bases, with 10 bases between the two germline ends. The CDR3 protein is CASSVGSELEAFF. CDR3 DNA: TGTGCCAGCAGCGTAGGCAGTGAGCTTGAAGCTTTCTTT.

This clonotype appeared a single time. This chain connects TRBV27 to TRBJ1-5; weak D call: TRBD1 (5 bases). The CDR3 contains 16 residues. Trimming pared 5 bases from V and 2 bases from J, leaving 16 bases between. Per the germline V gene, CDR1 is MNHEY and CDR2 is SMNVEV (reference sequence). CDR3 loop: CASSPRIGAGNQPQHF. The CDR3 DNA follows: TGTGCCAGCAGTCCCCGTATCGGGGCGGGCAATCAGCCCCAGCATTTT.

This clonotype was counted many times. The CDR3 DNA sequence: TGTGCCAGCAGCTTGGTAGCTAGCGGAGGCATTGAGCAGTTCTTC. Amino acids: CASSLVASGGIEQFF. The V gene is TRBV5-6, the J gene TRBJ2-1; the match to TRBD2 covers 7 bases. The CDR3 contains 15 residues. With V trimmed by 0 bases and J by 9 bases, 9 bases remained unmatched. The germline gives CDR1 SGHDT, CDR2 YYEEEE.

The rearrangement uses TRBV30 and TRBJ2-1; 14 bases are shared with TRBD2. Germline CDR1 GTSNPN, CDR2 SVGIG (reference sequence). CDR3 length: 16 residues. Germline trimming cut 4 bases from V and 4 bases from J; bases unmatched to any gene: 6. CDR3 sequence reads: CAWTIGTSGSYNEQFF. The CDR3, as DNA: TGTGCCTGGACCATAGGGACTAGCGGGAGTTACAATGAGCAGTTCTTC.

This clonotype was observed once. The genes are TRBV4-2 and TRBJ2-3; 10 bases match TRBD2. Germline CDR1 LGHNA, CDR2 YNFKEQ. This CDR3 has 15 residues. The V segment lost 1 base and the J segment 7 bases; nucleotides outside the gene matches: 5. The CDR3 sequence: CASSQGLAGVNTQYF. The CDR3, as DNA: TGTGCCAGCAGCCAAGGGCTAGCGGGGGTAAATACGCAGTATTTT.

The CDR3 region is CASRRWTRETGANVLTF. In DNA, the CDR3 is TGTGCCAGCCGGAGATGGACCCGTGAGACCGGGGCCAACGTCCTGACTTTC. The chain uses TRBV7-8 and TRBJ2-6; no firm D call. V was shortened by 8 bases and J by 4 bases, with 21 bases between the two germline ends. From germline, CDR1 is SGHVS and CDR2 FQNEAQ. This CDR3 contains 17 residues.

This clonotype has only a few counts. This chain uses TRBV6-2 or TRBV6-3 with TRBJ2-7; the D is unclear. This CDR3 is 12 amino acids long. Deletions cut 8 bases from V and 2 bases from J, with 10 bases between. Germline V CDR1 and CDR2: MNHEY, SVGEGT. CDR3 DNA: TGTGCCAGCCGCCGCCCACCCTACGAGCAGTACTTC. Translation: CASRRPPYEQYF.

This clonotype appeared many times. The chain combines TRBV20-1 with TRBJ1-5, with 9 bases matching TRBD1. Germline trimming cut 6 bases from V and 4 bases from J; bases unmatched to any gene: 10. The CDR3 extends over 15 amino acids. Germline values: CDR1 DFQATT, CDR2 SNEGSKA (reference sequence). In nucleotides, the CDR3 is TGCAGTGCGGTGACCGGGACAGGGAAAAATCAGCCCCAGCATTTT. It encodes CSAVTGTGKNQPQHF.

This clonotype was seen only a few times. This rearrangement joins TRBV6-2 or TRBV6-3 to TRBJ2-7; 11 bases are a match to TRBD2. The germline V gene encodes CDR1 MNHEY and CDR2 SVGEGT. This CDR3 is 16 amino acids long. Unmatched junction bases numbered 7, after V lost 2 bases and J lost 4 bases. The CDR3 bases are TGTGCCAGCAGTTACGGTAGTCGGACTAGCGGGTACGAGCAGTACTTC. Translation: CASSYGSRTSGYEQYF.

This rearrangement joins TRBV7-9 to TRBJ1-3; 7 bases are a match to TRBD1. CDR3 length equals 15 residues. CDR1 and CDR2 from the germline V gene are SEHNR and FQNEAQ (reference sequence). The V and J ends lost 0 bases and 8 bases, in that order; junction bases with no gene match: 7. The CDR3 DNA reads as TGTGCCAGCAGCTTAGCGCCAGGGGGGATCGACACCATATATTTT. This gives the protein CASSLAPGGIDTIYF.

The gene calls are TRBV27 and TRBJ2-3, with D tentatively TRBD1 (5 bases). V was clipped by 3 bases and J by 8 bases, with 18 bases between them. The CDR3 is 15 residues long. Germline values: CDR1 MNHEY, CDR2 SMNVEV (reference sequence). The CDR3 nucleotides read TGTGCCAGCAGTTTTTCGCCCTATTCAGGGTTTACGCAGTATTTT. Translation gives CASSFSPYSGFTQYF.

This clonotype was seen a handful of times. The rearrangement links TRBV6-1 to TRBJ1-1, with D unclear. The CDR3 is 13 amino acids. Germline CDR1 reads MNHNS; CDR2 reads SASEGT. Trimming left V 7 bases short and J 3 bases short, with 12 bases between. CDR3: CASKREADTEAFF. The DNA of the CDR3 is TGTGCCAGCAAGCGGGAGGCCGACACTGAAGCTTTCTTT.